These 20 T cell receptor beta chains came from one sample sequenced in a study of shared clonotypes between healthy human individuals (dated by TCRdb to about 2020). Library method: the immunoSEQ multiplex PCR assay. TCRdb re-hosts the immuneACCESS table, in-frame sequences only. Its copies lack some clones; in the studies checked, an unresolved V gene accounts for under half of them, and the cause for the rest is not known. The sample table records over a million clones; roughly 80% of these occur just once. The ten largest clonotypes hold 1.2% to 1.5% of the sample. Source material: memory CD4+ T cells sorted from blood. This sample's cell subset or site label indicates: CD45RA-negative fraction. The receptors derive from a man younger than 30 in good health.

The chain carries TRBV6-5 and TRBJ2-7; unclear D gene. This CDR3 contains 15 residues. Trimming took off 5 bases at V and 2 bases at J, with 16 bases between the two ends. Germline V gene data show CDR1 as MNHEY and CDR2 as SVGAGI. DNA of the CDR3: TGTGCCAGCAGTCCGGGTCCTGGCCGCACCTACGAGCAGTACTTC. It translates to CASSPGPGRTYEQYF.

The chain is built from TRBV6-1 and TRBJ1-1; the D gene is possibly TRBD1 (5 bases). The CDR3 contains 14 residues. Deletions cut 9 bases from V and 2 bases from J, with 16 bases between. Germline V gene sequence: CDR1 MNHNS, CDR2 SASEGT. CDR3 sequence (DNA): TGTGCCAGTTCCCACCGGGGGGAAAACACTGAAGCTTTCTTT. It encodes CASSHRGENTEAFF.

The chain has TRBV11-2 and TRBJ2-5; a weak D match, TRBD2 (6 bases). Deletions cut 2 bases from V and 4 bases from J, with 11 bases between. The CDR3 is made up of 14 amino acids. Germline-derived CDR1 and CDR2 are SGHAT and FQNNGV. The CDR3 bases are TGTGCCAGCAGCTTACAACTAGCAGGAGAGACCCAGTACTTC. As protein: CASSLQLAGETQYF.

This clone was counted a few times. J is TRBJ1-1 and V is TRBV11-2, with 9 bases lining up with TRBD1. The ends lost 4 bases at V and 4 bases at J; junction bases unmatched: 4. CDR1 is SGHAT, CDR2 FQNNGV, per germline. The CDR3 sequence is 14 residues long. The CDR3, as DNA: TGTGCCAGCAGCTACCGACAGGGGGGCACTGAAGCTTTCTTT. Translating gives CASSYRQGGTEAFF.

This clone was counted only a few times. This chain connects TRBV29-1 to TRBJ1-2, with D hard to call. The CDR3 length is 15 residues. Trimming left V 4 bases short and J 0 bases short, with 15 bases between. Germline loops: CDR1 SQVTM, CDR2 ANQGSEA. The CDR3 here is CSVGSGRGTNYGYTF. The CDR3 region has the DNA TGCAGCGTTGGGAGCGGGAGAGGAACTAACTATGGCTACACCTTC.

The CDR3 DNA reads TGCGCCAGCAGCACAGGACAGGAGACCCAGTACTTC. It yields the protein CASSTGQETQYF. This chain uses TRBV5-1 with TRBJ2-5, with a weak D call TRBD1 (6 bases). V lost 4 bases, J lost 5 bases, and 9 bases lay in between. CDR3 length equals 12 residues. Germline V gives CDR1 SGHRS, CDR2 YFSETQ.

The genes are TRBV4-1 and TRBJ2-5; D is possibly TRBD1 (6 bases). In germline, CDR1 is MGHRA, CDR2 YSYEKL. Trimming stripped 2 bases from V and 0 bases from J, with 10 bases between. The CDR3 totals 15 residues. CDR3 residues: CASSQPGHHQETQYF. The CDR3 bases are TGCGCCAGCAGCCAACCGGGACACCACCAAGAGACCCAGTACTTC.

This chain links TRBV7-2 with TRBJ1-1; D not resolved. CDR1 and CDR2 from the germline V gene are SGHTA and FQGNSA. The CDR3 has 14 residues. V was cut by 0 bases and J by 3 bases, with 8 bases left in between. CDR3 bases: TGTGCCAGCAGCTTAGCGCAGTGGGACACTGAAGCTTTCTTT. This encodes CASSLAQWDTEAFF.

The rearrangement uses TRBV5-1 and TRBJ2-1, with D tentatively TRBD1 (6 bases). This CDR3 is built from 12 residues. The V and J ends lost 5 bases and 7 bases respectively, with 10 bases between them. The V gene's germline CDR1 is SGHRS and CDR2 YFSETQ. The CDR3 bases are TGCGCCAGCAGTTATACAGGGAATGAGCAGTTCTTC. Its protein is CASSYTGNEQFF. The whole variable domain, filled in from reference TRBV5-1 and TRBJ2-1, reads KAGVTQTPRYLIKTRGQQVTLSCSPISGHRSVSWYQQTPGQGLQFLFEYFSETQRNKGNFPGRFSGRQFSNSRSEMNVSTLELGDSALYLCASSYTGNEQFFGPGTRLTVL.

This clone was seen only once. The V gene is TRBV7-2, the J gene TRBJ2-1; TRBD1 is a possible D gene (6 bases). This CDR3 comprises 15 residues. Germline V gene lookup returns CDR1 SGHTA and CDR2 FQGNSA. V lost 5 bases to trimming and J lost 4 bases, with 15 bases between them. The CDR3 DNA is TGTGCCAGCAGCCTACTAGGACAGAAATACAATGAGCAGTTCTTC. This sequence encodes CASSLLGQKYNEQFF. Combining the CDR3 with reference TRBV7-2 and TRBJ2-1 gives the whole variable domain GAGVSQSPSNKVTEKGKDVELRCDPISGHTALYWYRQSLGQGLEFLIYFQGNSAPDKSGLPSDRFSAERTGGSVSTLTIQRTQQEDSAVYLCASSLLGQKYNEQFFGPGTRLTVL.

The rearrangement joins TRBV5-6 to TRBJ2-4; no reliable D call. The CDR3 covers 13 residues. The V end lost 4 bases, the J end lost 8 bases, and 13 bases lay between the germline ends. Germline V gives CDR1 SGHDT, CDR2 YYEEEE. CDR3 DNA sequence: TGTGCCAGCAGCACGGACCGTGGTGACATTCAGTACTTC. This encodes CASSTDRGDIQYF.

J is TRBJ2-5 and V is TRBV19; 7 nucleotides align to TRBD1. Germline V gives CDR1 LNHDA, CDR2 SQIVND (reference sequence). The CDR3 is 17 residues long. Trimming removed 5 bases from V and 1 base from J; junction bases left unmatched: 13. CDR3 in amino acids: CASSGNRRTGAQETQYF. The CDR3 DNA sequence: TGTGCCAGTAGTGGGAACCGTCGGACAGGAGCCCAAGAGACCCAGTACTTC.

The genes are TRBV10-1 and TRBJ1-1; TRBD1 aligns across 8 bases. Looked up from germline, CDR1 is WNHNN and CDR2 is SYGVQD (reference sequence). The CDR3 spans 13 residues. With V trimmed by 2 bases and J by 9 bases, 5 bases remained unmatched. The CDR3 DNA is TGCGCCAGCAGTGAGGCCCAGGGGGCTAAAGCTTTCTTT. This encodes CASSEAQGAKAFF.

On this clone itself: This same CDR3 is encoded by further DNA sequences in the sample. This chain uses TRBV27 with TRBJ1-1, with 7 positions matching TRBD1. J lost 4 bases, V lost 6 bases, and 5 bases had no gene match. The CDR3 covers 13 residues. Germline V CDR1 and CDR2: MNHEY, SMNVEV (reference sequence). CDR3 sequence: CASSLTGSTEAFF. For the CDR3, the DNA is TGTGCCAGCAGCTTGACAGGGAGCACTGAAGCTTTCTTT.

V and J are TRBV6-5 and TRBJ2-3; perhaps TRBD1 as D (6 bases). CDR3 length: 16 amino acids. Germline CDR1 MNHEY, CDR2 SVGAGI. Trimming took off 2 bases at V and 6 bases at J, with 18 bases between the two ends. The CDR3 spells CASSYGLGASADTQYF. The DNA of the CDR3 is TGTGCCAGCAGTTACGGCCTGGGGGCCTCGGCGGATACGCAGTATTTT.

The chain has TRBV2 and TRBJ2-4; D not resolved. Germline values: CDR1 SNHLY, CDR2 FYNNEI. Trimming cost V 3 bases and J 2 bases, with 8 bases left between them. CDR3 length: 14 residues. Written as DNA, the CDR3 is TGTGCCAGCAGTGACGCGGCGACCAAAAACATTCAGTACTTC. It yields the protein CASSDAATKNIQYF.

This chain links TRBV5-8 with TRBJ2-3, with TRBD2 matching 14 bases. Germline trimming cut 4 bases from V and 7 bases from J; bases unmatched to any gene: 8. Per germline, CDR1 SGHTS and CDR2 YDEGEE. This CDR3 spans 16 amino acids. The CDR3 DNA sequence: TGTGCCAGCAGCATCTCGACTAGCGGGAGGGCCCATACGCAGTATTTT. This codes for CASSISTSGRAHTQYF. Full variable domain (rest looked up from reference TRBV5-8 and TRBJ2-3): EAGVTQSPTHLIKTRGQQATLRCSPISGHTSVYWYQQALGLGLQFLLWYDEGEERNRGNFPPRFSGRQFPNYSSELNVNALELEDSALYLCASSISTSGRAHTQYFGPGTRLTVL.

The V call is TRBV2, the J call TRBJ2-2; D is uncertain. Looked up from germline, CDR1 is SNHLY and CDR2 is FYNNEI. V was shortened by 11 bases and J by 2 bases, with 12 bases between the two germline ends. The CDR3 spans 13 residues. CDR3 DNA: TGTGCCGGCCGACTTACCAACACCGGGGAGCTGTTTTTT. This encodes CAGRLTNTGELFF.

This chain connects TRBV11-2 to TRBJ2-7; 7 bases align to TRBD2. This CDR3 contains 13 residues. Germline V gene data show CDR1 as SGHAT and CDR2 as FQNNGV. V dropped 3 bases and J dropped 2; count of bases not matched to a gene: 1. The CDR3 region is CASSLGGTYEQYF. DNA for the CDR3: TGTGCCAGCAGCTTGGGGGGGACCTACGAGCAGTACTTC. The entire variable domain, with the rest obtained from reference TRBV11-2 and TRBJ2-7, is as follows: EAGVAQSPRYKIIEKRQSVAFWCNPISGHATLYWYQQILGQGPKLLIQFQNNGVVDDSQLPKDRFSAERLKGVDSTLKIQPAKLEDSAVYLCASSLGGTYEQYFGPGTRLTVT.

Only one count was recorded for this clone. V and J are TRBV2 and TRBJ2-7; TRBD2 is a possible D gene (6 bases). Per germline, CDR1 SNHLY and CDR2 FYNNEI. This CDR3 has 13 residues. Trimming shortened V by 11 bases and J by 1 base, and 15 bases separated the two germline ends. CDR3 nucleotide sequence: TGTGCCGGTTCCAGGGAGGTTTCCTACGAGCAGTACTTC. It translates to CAGSREVSYEQYF.